This TCR beta chain was sequenced during a study of blood T cell repertoires in COVID-19. Study information: Collection of acute and convalescent COVID-19 samples took place in the United States, Italy and Spain.

Study processing details: Counts of nucleated cells, estimated from reference gene primer amplification, were obtained. Clones were sequenced by immunoSEQ multiplex PCR, and TCRdb holds only the in-frame ones, with some missing. V and J calls and clone size are given by that table; D and trimming were obtained from the DNA. In the table there are about 270,000 clones, about 86% of which are singletons. The CDR3 is 17 amino acids. Germline V gives CDR1 LGHDT, CDR2 YNNKEL (reference sequence). The V gene lost 5 bases and the J gene lost 4 bases, with 21 bases spanning the gap. This sequence was found in a woman in her sixties or seventies with active or convalescent COVID-19. This chain connects TRBV3-1 (or the pseudogene TRBV3-2) to TRBJ2-4; D is perhaps TRBD1 (6 bases). Sequenced material: peripheral blood. The CDR3 DNA is TGTGCCAGCAGCGCCTCAGGGGTACTCTTTGTGAAAAACATTCAGTACTTC. Translated: CASSASGVLFVKNIQYF.